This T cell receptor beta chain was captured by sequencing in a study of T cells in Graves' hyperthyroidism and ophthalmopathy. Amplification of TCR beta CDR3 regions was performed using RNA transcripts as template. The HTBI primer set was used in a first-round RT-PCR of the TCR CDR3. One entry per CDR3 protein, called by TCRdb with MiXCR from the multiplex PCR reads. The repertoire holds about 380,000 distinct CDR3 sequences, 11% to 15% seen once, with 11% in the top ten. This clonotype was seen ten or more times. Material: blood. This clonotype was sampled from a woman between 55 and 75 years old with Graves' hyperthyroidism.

The CDR3 DNA follows: TGTGCCAGCAGCCGGGGCACGGGCACACAAGAGACCCAGTACTTC. Residues: CASSRGTGTQETQYF. This sequence joins TRBV7-3 and TRBJ2-5; D possibly matches TRBD1 or TRBD2 (5 bases each). This CDR3 has 15 residues. The V end lost 5 bases, the J end lost 2 bases, and 15 bases lay between the germline ends. The germline V gene encodes CDR1 SGHTA and CDR2 FQGTGA.